One and the same sample provided the 7 T cell receptor beta chains below, sequenced in a study of OX40 agonist ivuxolimab in advanced cancers. The method was immunoSEQ multiplex PCR; TCRdb's version includes in-frame clones alone and lacks a portion of them. The sample holds 65,000 to 70,000 clones, 60% to 80% seen once. Sequenced here: CD4+ or CD8+ T cells sorted from blood, sampled in a trial of the OX40 agonist ivuxolimab. Receptors originate from an adult with an advanced solid tumor such as melanoma, head and neck, liver or kidney cancer.

This clone was counted a few times. The V and J genes are TRBV5-1 and TRBJ1-2; D gene ambiguous. This CDR3 has 13 amino acids. Per the germline V gene, CDR1 is SGHRS and CDR2 is YFSETQ. Trimming stripped 0 bases from V and 4 bases from J, with 7 bases between. The CDR3 here is CASSLAESYGYTF. CDR3 bases: TGCGCCAGCAGCTTGGCCGAAAGCTATGGCTACACCTTC. The full variable domain, completed using reference TRBV5-1 and TRBJ1-2, is KAGVTQTPRYLIKTRGQQVTLSCSPISGHRSVSWYQQTPGQGLQFLFEYFSETQRNKGNFPGRFSGRQFSNSRSEMNVSTLELGDSALYLCASSLAESYGYTFGSGTRLTVV.

The gene calls are TRBV6-1 and TRBJ2-5; D may match TRBD1 or TRBD2 (5 bases each). V shed 7 bases and J shed 5 bases, with 20 bases lying between them. Germline V gene sequence: CDR1 MNHNS, CDR2 SASEGT. The CDR3 is 15 amino acids. CDR3 DNA sequence: TGTGCCAGCACTGACCGGGGTCGGGGCGGGGAGACCCAGTACTTC. Translating it yields CASTDRGRGGETQYF.

The genes are TRBV10-3 and TRBJ2-3, with 10 positions matching TRBD2. This CDR3 is 17 amino acids long. The trim removed 4 bases at V and 0 bases at J, leaving 7 bases unmatched. CDR1 and CDR2 from the germline V gene are ENHRY and SYGVKD. The CDR3 loop reads CAISVSGGDSSTDTQYF. The CDR3 region has the DNA TGTGCCATCAGTGTAAGCGGGGGGGATTCTAGCACAGATACGCAGTATTTT.

This clone came up once. The chain links TRBV9 to TRBJ2-5; D possibly corresponds to TRBD2 (5 bases). CDR1 SGDLS and CDR2 YYNGEE come from the germline V gene. This CDR3 contains 13 residues. V was clipped by 2 bases and J by 1 base, with 6 bases between them. The CDR3 region has the DNA TGTGCCAGCAGCGTGGGAGTCCAAGAGACCCAGTACTTC. It is translated as CASSVGVQETQYF.

The chain employs TRBV28 and TRBJ1-1; 8 bases are shared with TRBD1. V was clipped by 6 bases and J by 4 bases; unmatched bases: 7. CDR1 and CDR2 (germline): MDHEN, SYDVKM. CDR3 length: 14 residues. The CDR3 DNA reads as TGTGCCAGCAGGGATAGGACAGGGTCCACTGAAGCTTTCTTT. Residues: CASRDRTGSTEAFF. Combining the CDR3 with reference TRBV28 and TRBJ1-1 gives the whole variable domain DVKVTQSSRYLVKRTGEKVFLECVQDMDHENMFWYRQDPGLGLRLIYFSYDVKMKEKGDIPEGYSVSREKKERFSLILESASTNQTSMYLCASRDRTGSTEAFFGQGTRLTVV.

V and J are TRBV5-1 and TRBJ1-1; D gene ambiguous. V was trimmed by 0 bases and J by 8 bases, leaving 14 bases between them. This CDR3 is built from 14 residues. Germline values: CDR1 SGHRS, CDR2 YFSETQ. CDR3 coding DNA: TGCGCCAGCAGCTTGGGTCAGCTCAAAGACGAAGCTTTCTTT. As protein: CASSLGQLKDEAFF.

The CDR3, as DNA: TGCGCCAGCAGCTTAGGACAGGCTGGCTCCTACGAGCAGTACTTC. Translated, it gives CASSLGQAGSYEQYF. V is TRBV5-1 and J is TRBJ2-7; 7 positions agree with TRBD1. The CDR3 covers 15 residues. From germline, CDR1 is SGHRS and CDR2 YFSETQ. V lost 2 bases to trimming and J lost 0 bases; unmatched junction nucleotides: 5.